This is a list of T cell receptor beta chains from one sample in a study of blood T cell repertoires in COVID-19. TCRdb's copy holds only in-frame clones and misses some; the assay was immunoSEQ multiplex PCR. The sample contains some 320,000 clones, 85% of which appear only once. Sequenced: PBMCs or T cells enriched from blood (not recorded which). All receptors come from a woman aged 30 to 39 who had been exposed to COVID-19. CDR3s include the opening cysteine and the closing phenylalanine or tryptophan. Each record gives: V gene, D gene, clone size, J gene, CDR3 DNA, CDR3 protein. D genes are given only for firm matches. Size is stated for part of the rows, as once, few or many counts, or as a class when the clone is expanded.

>TRBV5-1|TRBD1|once|TRBJ2-2
TGCGCCAGCAGCTCCGGACAGGGGTCAAACACCGGGGAGCTGTTTTTT
CASSSGQGSNTGELFF
>TRBV18|NA|NA|TRBJ1-3
TGTGCCAGCTCACCAGACAGCGTTGGAAACACCATATATTTT
CASSPDSVGNTIYF
>TRBV7-6|NA|NA|TRBJ1-2
TGTGCCAGCAGCTTATCTCAGGGTAATGGCTACACCTTC
CASSLSQGNGYTF
>TRBV5-4|NA|NA|TRBJ2-3
TGTGCCAGCAGAGTTCGGGGGGCCGGTTCAGATACGCAGTATTTT
CASRVRGAGSDTQYF
>TRBV28|TRBD2|NA|TRBJ2-5
TGTGCCAGCAGTTCCCCGGGACTAGCGGATGAGACCCAGTACTTC
CASSSPGLADETQYF
>TRBV28|NA|NA|TRBJ1-6
TGTGCCACCGGACAGAATAATTCACCCCTCCACTTT
CATGQNNSPLHF
>TRBV9|NA|NA|TRBJ2-5
TGTGCCAGCAGCGTTTCGGGAGAGACCCAGTACTTC
CASSVSGETQYF
>TRBV28|NA|NA|TRBJ1-6
TGTGCCAGCAGTTTCACCACAGTCTATAATTCACCCCTCCACTTT
CASSFTTVYNSPLHF
>TRBV11-1|NA|NA|TRBJ2-1
TGTGCCAGCAGCTTAGCTCCGGGGGAATACAATGAGCAGTTCTTC
CASSLAPGEYNEQFF
>TRBV7-9|NA|few|TRBJ1-1
TGTGCCAGCAGCTTAATAGCAGGGGTCACTGAAGCTTTCTTT
CASSLIAGVTEAFF
>TRBV7-2|NA|NA|TRBJ1-6
TGTGCCAGCAGCCGTGATAATTCACCCCTCCACTTT
CASSRDNSPLHF
>TRBV28|NA|NA|TRBJ1-1
TGTGCCAGCAGTTTGCCAGGGAATGGCGGCACTGAAGCTTTCTTT
CASSLPGNGGTEAFF
>TRBV20-1|TRBD2|NA|TRBJ2-7
TGCAGTGCTAGTCGTCCTAGCGGGAGAAGGGGCGAGCAGTACTTC
CSASRPSGRRGEQYF
>TRBV2|NA|NA|TRBJ2-4
TGTGCCAGCAGTGATATGGAGGGAGCACTAGCCAAAAACATTCAGTACTTC
CASSDMEGALAKNIQYF
>TRBV5-1|NA|NA|TRBJ1-4
TGCGCCAGCAGCTCACGCCGATTCCTGGCCGGAGGCGCCGAAAAACTGTTTTTT
CASSSRRFLAGGAEKLFF
>TRBV10-3|TRBD1|NA|TRBJ1-6
TGTGCCATCACAATTGACAGGGGGAATTCACCCCTCCACTTT
CAITIDRGNSPLHF
>TRBV7-9|NA|NA|TRBJ1-4
TGTGCCAGCAGCAGGGCCGGGAACCGAACTAATGAAAAACTGTTTTTT
CASSRAGNRTNEKLFF
>TRBV10-3|NA|NA|TRBJ2-5
TGTGCCATCAGTGAGTCGACTCGGGAGACCCAGTACTTC
CAISESTRETQYF
>TRBV11-2|TRBD2|once|TRBJ2-5
TGTGCCAGCAGCCTCCCGACTAGCGGGGTACCGGAGACCCAGTACTTC
CASSLPTSGVPETQYF
>TRBV5-4|TRBD1|NA|TRBJ1-5
TGTGCCAGCAGCTTGGCCGACAGGGATGATCAGCCCCAGCATTTT
CASSLADRDDQPQHF
>TRBV6-1|NA|NA|TRBJ2-7
TGTGCCGGCAGTGAAATGGAGATAAGCTCCTACGAGCAGTACTTC
CAGSEMEISSYEQYF
>TRBV27|NA|few|TRBJ1-1
TGTGCCAGCAGTTTATCCACACAAACAGGGTACGCTGAAGCTTTCTTT
CASSLSTQTGYAEAFF
>TRBV9|TRBD1|few|TRBJ1-5
TGTGCCAGCAGCACAGGGGGCAATCAGCCCCAGCATTTT
CASSTGGNQPQHF
>TRBV5-5|TRBD1|NA|TRBJ1-2
TGTGCCAGCAGCTCTTTCGGGACAGGGCGTCATGGCTACACCTTC
CASSSFGTGRHGYTF
>TRBV18|NA|NA|TRBJ2-7
TGTGCCAGCTCACCCGCGAGTCTCGAGCAGTACTTC
CASSPASLEQYF
>TRBV6-6|NA|NA|TRBJ2-4
TGTGCCAGCAGTTACGAGGACACCTACATTCAGTACTTC
CASSYEDTYIQYF
>TRBV4-1|TRBD2|NA|TRBJ2-4
TGCGCCAGCAGCCAAGATGCGGGAGACAGATTAAACATTCAGTACTTC
CASSQDAGDRLNIQYF
>TRBV5-1|NA|NA|TRBJ1-4
TGCGCCAGCAGCTTAACTCAGGGGCAAGGTGAAAAACTGTTTTTT
CASSLTQGQGEKLFF
>TRBV19|NA|NA|TRBJ2-2
TGTGCCAGTAGTACCATGACAGCTTACACCGGGGAGCTGTTTTTT
CASSTMTAYTGELFF
>TRBV11-2|TRBD2|few|TRBJ2-7
TGTGCCAGCAGACGGACTAGCGGGGAGAAGGCCTACGAGCAGTACTTC
CASRRTSGEKAYEQYF
>TRBV4-2|TRBD1|NA|TRBJ2-7
TGTGCCAGCAGCCAAGGAGGGACAGGGATGTTTTACGAGCAGTACTTC
CASSQGGTGMFYEQYF
>TRBV2|NA|NA|TRBJ2-1
TGTGCCAGCAGAGCGCAAACCGGTGGAGGGACGGATGAGCAGTTCTTC
CASRAQTGGGTDEQFF
>TRBV24-1|NA|NA|TRBJ1-1
TGTGCCACCGTCGGAACCGGGACAAACACTGAAGCTTTCTTT
CATVGTGTNTEAFF
>TRBV9|TRBD2|NA|TRBJ2-7
TGTGCCAGCAGCGTCCAAGCGGGAGGCTCCTACGAGCAGTACTTC
CASSVQAGGSYEQYF
>TRBV21-1|NA|NA|TRBJ1-5
TGTGCCAGCAGCATATCGACAGGGTATCATCAGCCCCAGCATTTT
CASSISTGYHQPQHF
>TRBV4-1|NA|NA|TRBJ2-3
TGCGCCAGCAGCCAAGTGGTTAGCGCAGATACGCAGTATTTT
CASSQVVSADTQYF
>TRBV19|NA|NA|TRBJ1-5
TGTGCCAGTAATACAGGAGGGAGCAATCAGCCCCAGCATTTT
CASNTGGSNQPQHF
>TRBV7-9|NA|NA|TRBJ1-4
TGTGCCAGCAGCCGCCGCGAAGAAAAACTGTTTTTT
CASSRREEKLFF
>TRBV6-6|NA|NA|TRBJ1-2
TGTGCCAGCAGTTCGGACGGGGTTAACTATGGCTACACCTTC
CASSSDGVNYGYTF
>TRBV28|NA|NA|TRBJ1-1
TGTGCCAGCTCTAATCACAGGGTACTCACTGAAGCTTTCTTT
CASSNHRVLTEAFF
>TRBV4-1|TRBD2|NA|TRBJ2-1
TGCGCCAGCAGCCAAGATTCCGCTAGCGGAACCTACAATGAGCAGTTCTTC
CASSQDSASGTYNEQFF
>TRBV28|TRBD1|once|TRBJ1-5
TGTGCCAGCAGGTCAGGGGGATATAGCAATCAGCCCCAGCATTTT
CASRSGGYSNQPQHF
>TRBV19|TRBD1|NA|TRBJ1-5
TGTGCCAGTAGTCCCTGGACAGGTAATAGCAATCAGCCCCAGCATTTT
CASSPWTGNSNQPQHF
>TRBV28|NA|NA|TRBJ1-1
TGTGCCAGCAGACTACAGGGGAACACTGAAGCTTTCTTT
CASRLQGNTEAFF
>TRBV10-3|NA|NA|TRBJ2-3
TGTGCCACTTTGACAAACGTACAGGATACGCAGTATTTT
CATLTNVQDTQYF